A selection of T cell receptor beta chains follows, all from one sample in a study of blood T cells in healthy people across ages. MiXCR was run by TCRdb on the 5' RACE reads, yielding one entry per CDR3 protein. Among 540,000 or so distinct CDR3 sequences listed, under 55% were seen once. Sample: blood. The receptors were gathered from a man older than 75 in good health. The CDR3 runs from the conserved cysteine through the conserved F or W. The D gene is left open where the match is weak. Clone size is shown for a subset of rows, as once, few, many or a class of expanded clone.

TRBV4-3	few	TRBJ2-7	TRBD2	CASSQGTSGGPYEQYF	TGCGCCAGCAGCCAAGGGACTAGCGGGGGGCCCTACGAGCAGTACTTC
TRBV4-2	-	TRBJ2-7	-	CASSQELAPRREQYF	TGTGCCAGCAGCCAAGAGTTGGCCCCCCGCAGGGAGCAGTACTTC
TRBV10-3	few	TRBJ2-6	-	CAISETGSGANVLTF	TGTGCCATCAGTGAAACAGGCTCTGGGGCCAACGTCCTGACTTTC
TRBV12-3/TRBV12-4	-	TRBJ1-2	-	CASRPGAVEYGYTF	TGTGCCAGCAGGCCAGGGGCGGTGGAGTATGGCTACACCTTC
TRBV7-3	few	TRBJ2-5	-	CASSLHSRETQYF	TGTGCCAGCAGCTTACACAGTAGGGAGACCCAGTACTTC
TRBV6-6	few	TRBJ2-5	TRBD1	CASSYDRGGGETQYF	TGTGCCAGCAGTTACGACAGGGGAGGTGGGGAGACCCAGTACTTC
TRBV7-9	-	TRBJ2-3	-	CASAKDGRGVDTQYF	TGTGCCAGCGCTAAAGATGGCCGGGGAGTAGATACGCAGTATTTT
TRBV6-5	-	TRBJ2-1	TRBD2	CASSYSDVAGSYNEQFF	TGTGCCAGCAGTTACTCGGATGTAGCGGGATCCTACAATGAGCAGTTCTTC
TRBV7-2	-	TRBJ2-1	TRBD2	CASSSSGAAYNEQFF	TGTGCCAGCAGCTCAAGCGGGGCCGCCTACAATGAGCAGTTCTTC
TRBV29-1	-	TRBJ2-3	TRBD2	CTLKDRTSGRSTDTQYF	TGCACGTTGAAAGACAGGACTAGCGGGAGAAGCACAGATACGCAGTATTTT
TRBV20-1	-	TRBJ1-2	-	CSAKGRGANYGYTF	TGCAGTGCTAAAGGGAGGGGAGCTAACTATGGCTACACCTTC
TRBV7-3	-	TRBJ2-1	TRBD2	CASSSSGANNEQFF	TGTGCCAGCAGCTCTAGCGGGGCTAACAATGAGCAGTTCTTC
TRBV7-3	-	TRBJ2-3	-	CASSPTGLTSTDTQYF	TGTGCCAGCAGCCCGACAGGATTAACTAGCACAGATACGCAGTATTTT
TRBV20-1	-	TRBJ2-7	-	CSARDQGSGNYEQYF	TGCAGTGCTAGAGATCAAGGAAGCGGTAACTACGAGCAGTACTTC
TRBV28	-	TRBJ2-5	-	CASTPSSGETQYF	TGTGCCAGCACGCCTAGCTCGGGAGAGACCCAGTACTTC
TRBV7-3	-	TRBJ2-7	-	CASSPTGQGEQYF	TGTGCCAGCAGCCCAACAGGGCAGGGCGAGCAGTACTTC
TRBV6-1	-	TRBJ1-2	-	CASSEVEGQNYGYTF	TGTGCCAGCAGTGAAGTTGAGGGCCAGAACTATGGCTACACCTTC